This T cell receptor (beta chain) came from a study of Ad26.COV2.S vaccination and SARS-CoV-2 variants. Study details: Donor participated within the Ad26.COV2.S arm of the COV1001 trial. Study results and limitations: Comparability of non-spike TCR breadth was observed across vaccine and placebo recipients. Substantial post-vaccination breadth of spike-specific CD8+ and CD4+ T cell responses was reported.

Between the trimmed V and J ends, which lost 2 bases and 0 bases, there was a span of 17 bases. The CDR3 sequence is 17 residues long. CDR1 and CDR2 (germline): SGHRS, YFSETQ. For this clone: Its target is not known.

TCRdb's table, derived via immunoSEQ multiplex PCR, lists solely in-frame clones and lacks some. This table holds approximately 350,000 clones, 80% to 90% found once. The sample's treatment: 19 received Ad26.COV2.S at low or high dose, single or two shots; five or six received placebo; per-sample allocation not given. The study sampled participants on day 63 after the first vaccine or placebo injection. Sequencing was performed on peripheral blood, taken in a trial of Ad26.COV2.S vaccine versus placebo. The receptor was isolated from a person aged 18 to 59 who received the Ad26.COV2.S COVID-19 vaccine or a placebo. The rearrangement links TRBV5-1 to TRBJ1-1; D is perhaps TRBD1 (6 bases). CDR3 in DNA: TGCGCCAGCAGCTTCAGGGGCCCGGGGTCAATGAACACTGAAGCTTTCTTT. Protein sequence: CASSFRGPGSMNTEAFF.